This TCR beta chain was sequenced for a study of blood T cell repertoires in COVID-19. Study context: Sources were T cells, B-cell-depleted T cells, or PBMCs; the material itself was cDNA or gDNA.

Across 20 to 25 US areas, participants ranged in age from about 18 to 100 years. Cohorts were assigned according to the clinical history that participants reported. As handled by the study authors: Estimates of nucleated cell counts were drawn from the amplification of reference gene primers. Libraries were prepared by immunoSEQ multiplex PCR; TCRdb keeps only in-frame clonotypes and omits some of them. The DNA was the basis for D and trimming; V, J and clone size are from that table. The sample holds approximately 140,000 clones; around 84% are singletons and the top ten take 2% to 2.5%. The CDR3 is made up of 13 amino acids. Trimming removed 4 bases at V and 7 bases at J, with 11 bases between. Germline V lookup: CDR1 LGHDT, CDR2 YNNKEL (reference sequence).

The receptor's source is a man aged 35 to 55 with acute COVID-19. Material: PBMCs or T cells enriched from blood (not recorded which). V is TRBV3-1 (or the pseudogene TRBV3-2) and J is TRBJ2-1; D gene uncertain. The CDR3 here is CASSLSIRNEQFF. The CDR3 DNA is TGTGCCAGCAGCCTAAGTATACGGAATGAGCAGTTCTTC.